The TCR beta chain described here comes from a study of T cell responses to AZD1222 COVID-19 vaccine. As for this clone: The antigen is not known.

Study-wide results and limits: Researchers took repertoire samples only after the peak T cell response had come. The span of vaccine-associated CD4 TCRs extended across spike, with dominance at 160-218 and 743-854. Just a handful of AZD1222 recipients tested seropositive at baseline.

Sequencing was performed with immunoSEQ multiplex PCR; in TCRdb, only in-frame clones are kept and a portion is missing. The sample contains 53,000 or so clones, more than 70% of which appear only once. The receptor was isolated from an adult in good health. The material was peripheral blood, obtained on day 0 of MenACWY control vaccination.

The CDR3: CASREGTNEKLFF. In DNA, the CDR3 is TGTGCCAGCCGGGAGGGCACTAATGAAAAACTGTTTTTT. The chain recombines TRBV18 with TRBJ1-4; D remains ambiguous. Per the germline V gene, CDR1 is KGHSH and CDR2 is LQKENI. The CDR3 sequence is 13 residues long. With 8 bases removed from V and 2 bases from J, the gap between germline ends came to 9 bases.